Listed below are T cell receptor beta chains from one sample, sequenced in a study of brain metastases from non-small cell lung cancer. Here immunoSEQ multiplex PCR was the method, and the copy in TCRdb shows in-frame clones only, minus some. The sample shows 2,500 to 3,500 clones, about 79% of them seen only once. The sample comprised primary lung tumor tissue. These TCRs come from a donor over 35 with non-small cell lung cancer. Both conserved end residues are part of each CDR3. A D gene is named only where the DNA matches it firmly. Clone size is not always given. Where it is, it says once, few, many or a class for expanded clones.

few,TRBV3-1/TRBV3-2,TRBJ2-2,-,CASSQDRVTGELFF,TGTGCCAGCAGCCAAGATCGGGTAACCGGGGAGCTGTTTTTT
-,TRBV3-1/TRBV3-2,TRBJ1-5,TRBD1,CASSLTGIGQPQHF,TGTGCCAGCAGCCTGACAGGGATCGGTCAGCCCCAGCATTTT
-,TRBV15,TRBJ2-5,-,CATNRAFGGYQETQYF,TGTGCCACCAACAGAGCATTTGGGGGATACCAAGAGACCCAGTACTTC
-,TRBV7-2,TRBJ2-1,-,CASSWGATGSNEQFF,TGTGCCAGCAGCTGGGGGGCAACAGGAAGCAATGAGCAGTTCTTC
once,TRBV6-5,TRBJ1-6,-,CASRDINSPLHF,TGTGCCAGCAGAGACATTAATTCACCCCTCCACTTT
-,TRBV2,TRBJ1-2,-,CASSTLTESYGYTF,TGTGCCAGCAGTACCCTGACAGAGAGCTATGGCTACACCTTC
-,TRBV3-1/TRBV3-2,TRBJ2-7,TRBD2,CASSLAGGSYEQYF,TGTGCCAGCAGCCTAGCGGGGGGCTCCTACGAGCAGTACTTC
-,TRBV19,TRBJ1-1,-,CASIALPMNTEAFF,TGTGCCAGTATCGCTCTGCCCATGAACACTGAAGCTTTCTTT
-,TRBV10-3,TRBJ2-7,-,CAISVQGSSYEQYF,TGTGCCATCAGTGTGCAGGGGAGCTCCTACGAGCAGTACTTC
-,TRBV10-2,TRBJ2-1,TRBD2,CASSRAGGYNEQFF,TGCGCCAGTTCCAGAGCGGGGGGCTACAATGAGCAGTTCTTC
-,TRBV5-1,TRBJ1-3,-,CASSLSNPGDTIYF,TGCGCCAGCAGCCTATCCAACCCCGGGGACACCATATATTTT
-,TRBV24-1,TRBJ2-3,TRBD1,CATSDFNQGAYTDTQYF,TGTGCCACCAGTGATTTTAACCAGGGGGCTTACACAGATACGCAGTATTTT
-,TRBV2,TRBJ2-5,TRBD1,CAIRGIGETQYF,TGTGCCATCAGGGGGATTGGGGAGACCCAGTACTTC
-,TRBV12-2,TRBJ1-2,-,CASRKWWGPNYGYTF,TGTGCAAGTCGCAAATGGTGGGGGCCCAACTATGGCTACACCTTC
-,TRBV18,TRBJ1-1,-,CASSPLPAGDLNTEAFF,TGTGCCAGCTCACCACTCCCGGCCGGGGACTTGAACACTGAAGCTTTCTTT
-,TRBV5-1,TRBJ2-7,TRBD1,CASSLRQGNPTYEQYF,TGCGCCAGCAGCCTGAGACAGGGAAACCCTACCTACGAGCAGTACTTC
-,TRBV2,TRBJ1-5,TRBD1,CASTMTGAFQPQHF,TGTGCCAGCACGATGACAGGGGCTTTTCAGCCCCAGCATTTT
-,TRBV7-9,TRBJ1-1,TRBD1,CASSFTGAEAFF,TGTGCCAGCAGCTTTACAGGGGCTGAAGCTTTCTTT
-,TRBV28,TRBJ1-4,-,CASGLGAEKLFF,TGTGCCAGCGGGTTGGGGGCTGAAAAACTGTTTTTT
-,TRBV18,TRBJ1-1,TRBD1,CASSPPGQGPNTEAFF,TGTGCCAGCTCACCACCAGGACAGGGGCCCAACACTGAAGCTTTCTTT
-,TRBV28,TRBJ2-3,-,CASSLAGQGTDTQYF,TGTGCCAGCAGTTTGGCGGGACAAGGCACAGATACGCAGTATTTT
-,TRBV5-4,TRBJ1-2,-,CASSLRNSLGYGYTF,TGTGCCAGCAGCTTAAGAAACAGCCTCGGCTATGGCTACACCTTC
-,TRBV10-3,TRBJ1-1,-,CATRTAFEKNTEAFF,TGTGCCACCCGCACAGCCTTTGAAAAGAACACTGAAGCTTTCTTT
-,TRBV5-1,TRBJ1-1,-,CASSSEENTEAFF,TGCGCCAGCAGCTCTGAAGAGAACACTGAAGCTTTCTTT
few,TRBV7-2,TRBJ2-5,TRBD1,CASSLTGSFGETQYF,TGTGCCAGCAGCTTGACAGGGAGTTTTGGTGAGACCCAGTACTTC
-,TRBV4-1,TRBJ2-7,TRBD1,CASSQTGTANYEQYF,TGCGCCAGCAGCCAAACCGGGACAGCAAACTACGAGCAGTACTTC
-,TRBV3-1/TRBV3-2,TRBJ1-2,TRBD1,CASSFGTVYGYTF,TGTGCCAGCAGCTTTGGGACAGTCTATGGCTACACCTTC
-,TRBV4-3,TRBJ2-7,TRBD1,CASSQGTGEVYEQYF,TGCGCCAGCAGCCAAGGGACAGGGGAGGTCTACGAGCAGTACTTC
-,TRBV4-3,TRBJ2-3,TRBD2,CASSQDLAGGPDTQYF,TGCGCCAGCAGCCAAGATCTAGCGGGGGGGCCAGATACGCAGTATTTT
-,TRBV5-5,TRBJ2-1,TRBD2,CASSSAGVGEQFF,TGTGCCAGCAGCTCCGCGGGGGTAGGTGAGCAGTTCTTC
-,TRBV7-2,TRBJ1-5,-,CASSLALEGQPQHF,TGTGCCAGCAGCTTAGCGCTCGAGGGACAGCCCCAGCATTTT
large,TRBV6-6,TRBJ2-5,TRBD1,CASSSRQGRQETQYF,TGTGCCAGCAGTTCCCGACAGGGGCGCCAAGAGACCCAGTACTTC
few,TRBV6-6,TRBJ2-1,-,CASSYAQGSPNEQFF,TGTGCCAGCAGTTACGCGCAGGGGTCCCCCAATGAGCAGTTCTTC
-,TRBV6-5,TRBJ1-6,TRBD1,CASSYSGTGFSPLHF,TGTGCCAGCAGTTACTCGGGGACAGGGTTTTCACCCCTCCACTTT
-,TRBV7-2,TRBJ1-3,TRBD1,CASHPTGGGNTIYF,TGTGCCAGCCACCCTACAGGGGGCGGAAACACCATATATTTT
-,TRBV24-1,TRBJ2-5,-,CATSDFGETQYF,TGTGCCACCAGTGATTTTGGAGAGACCCAGTACTTC
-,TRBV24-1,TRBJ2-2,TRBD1,CATTRTGMHTGELFF,TGTGCCACCACCAGGACAGGGATGCACACCGGGGAGCTGTTTTTT
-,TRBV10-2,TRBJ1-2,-,CASSEARGSGVYGYTF,TGCGCCAGCAGTGAGGCCCGTGGTAGCGGGGTCTATGGCTACACCTTC
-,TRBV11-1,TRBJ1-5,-,CASSSEPTNQPQHF,TGTGCCAGCAGCTCCGAGCCCACTAATCAGCCCCAGCATTTT
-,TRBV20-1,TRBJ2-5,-,CSASMGGRETQYF,TGCAGTGCTAGTATGGGGGGCCGAGAGACCCAGTACTTC
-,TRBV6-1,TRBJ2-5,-,CASSEVGGGTQYF,TGTGCCAGCAGTGAAGTCGGAGGGGGGACCCAGTACTTC
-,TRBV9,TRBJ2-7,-,CASSAENAREQYF,TGTGCCAGCAGCGCCGAGAACGCTAGGGAGCAGTACTTC
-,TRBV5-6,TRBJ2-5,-,CASSLVARETQYF,TGTGCCAGCAGCCTCGTGGCTAGGGAGACCCAGTACTTC
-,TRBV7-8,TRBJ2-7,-,CASSVAGTGLMEQYF,TGTGCCAGCAGCGTAGCCGGGACTGGACTTATGGAGCAGTACTTC
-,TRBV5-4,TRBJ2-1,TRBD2,CASRSGLADYNEQFF,TGTGCCAGCAGGTCTGGACTAGCCGACTACAATGAACAGTTCTTC
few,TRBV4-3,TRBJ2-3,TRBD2,CASSQDREGTPNTQYF,TGCGCCAGCAGCCAAGATCGGGAGGGGACTCCAAATACGCAGTATTTT
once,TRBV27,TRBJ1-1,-,CASSLPLIIRLGGTEAFF,TGTGCCAGCAGTTTACCCCTAATAATTAGGCTCGGAGGAACTGAAGCTTTCTTT
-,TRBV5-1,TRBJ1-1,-,CASSPDGQLTEVFF,TGCGCCAGCAGCCCGGACGGACAGCTCACTGAAGTTTTCTTT
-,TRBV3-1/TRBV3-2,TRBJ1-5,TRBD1,CASSQTGTGVNQPQHF,TGTGCCAGCAGCCAGACTGGGACAGGGGTGAATCAGCCCCAGCATTTT
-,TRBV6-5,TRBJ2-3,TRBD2,CASSYSRGGTDTQYF,TGTGCCAGCAGTTACTCCCGGGGGGGCACAGATACGCAGTATTTT
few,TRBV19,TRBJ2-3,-,CASRNTDTQYF,TGTGCCAGTAGAAACACAGATACGCAGTATTTT
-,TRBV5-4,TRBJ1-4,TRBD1,CASSFGLAGTGMAKLFF,TGTGCCAGCAGCTTCGGACTAGCCGGGACAGGGATGGCCAAACTGTTTTTT
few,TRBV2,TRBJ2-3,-,CASSVGLGGVLTDTQYF,TGTGCCAGCAGTGTAGGACTGGGCGGGGTCCTCACAGATACGCAGTATTTT
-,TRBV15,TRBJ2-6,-,CATSRDPGGRTGANVLTF,TGTGCCACCAGCAGAGATCCTGGGGGGCGGACTGGGGCCAACGTCCTGACTTTC